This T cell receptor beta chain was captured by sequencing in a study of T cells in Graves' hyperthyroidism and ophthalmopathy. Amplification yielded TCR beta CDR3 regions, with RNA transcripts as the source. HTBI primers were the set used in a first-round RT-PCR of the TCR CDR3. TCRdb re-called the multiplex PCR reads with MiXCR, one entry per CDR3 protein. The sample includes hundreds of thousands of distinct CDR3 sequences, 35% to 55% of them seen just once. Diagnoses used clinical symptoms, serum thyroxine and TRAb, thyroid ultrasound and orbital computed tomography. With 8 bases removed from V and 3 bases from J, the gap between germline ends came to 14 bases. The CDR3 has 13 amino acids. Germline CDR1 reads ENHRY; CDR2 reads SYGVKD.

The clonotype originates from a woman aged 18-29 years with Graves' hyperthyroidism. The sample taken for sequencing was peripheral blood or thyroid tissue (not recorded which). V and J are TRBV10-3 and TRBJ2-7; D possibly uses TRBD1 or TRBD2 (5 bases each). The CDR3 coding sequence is TGTGCCATCGGGCTTGGGGGTCACTACGAGCAGTACTTC. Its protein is CAIGLGGHYEQYF.